Below, one T cell receptor beta chain is given with its context. The clone's antigen remains unknown. Base qualities are not provided; no much larger clone lies one nucleotide away. This specimen comes from a study of shared clonotypes between healthy human individuals (dated by TCRdb to 2018 to 2021). Background on the whole study: Three men and two women, aged 18 to 49 years, made up the cohort. For each donor, CD4 naive and CD4 memory were each given three plates, CD8 naive was given two plates, and CD8 memory was given one plate. To estimate repertoire size and how much clonotypes are shared between individuals, the study performed deep sequencing of blood TCR repertoires from a few healthy adults. To increase sequencing depth and limit assay-specific biases, different laboratories used diverse techniques to prepare libraries and sequence TCR repertoires. Per donor, leukapheresis produced somewhere between about 0.85 and 9.5 billion PBMCs. Paper-wide results and their limitations: Even with the large sequencing depth, rarefaction of the sorted-subset datasets indicated that sequencing was incomplete. Because the study included a small number of donors, the genetic and exposure-history diversity represented was limited. Pairwise subsampling indicated that sequencing depth was expected to affect the degree of clonotype sharing among donors. Estimated clonotype richness was generally larger for naive than for memory subsets. Across a few donors, around 5% of naive CD4, roughly 3.8% of naive CD8, about 2.3% of memory CD4, and approximately 0.4% of memory CD8 clonotypes were shared. Sampling was restricted to blood, and TCR repertoires in tissues likely differ from the TCR repertoires found in blood. Clonotypes shared by all four sorted-subset donors showed higher generation probabilities than non-shared clonotypes.

Trimming takes 9 bases from V and 1 base from J, and the germline ends sit 16 bases apart. The CDR3 spans 14 residues, from the cysteine through the phenylalanine. The kept DNA is CDR3 alone, 42 bases in frame from the first base. Via the germline V gene, CDR1 is SNHLY and CDR2 FYNNEI. For the CD8 naive samples, CD45RO-negative cells were positively selected for CCR7, yielding a CD45RA+CCR7+ population from which TemRA cells were excluded. Healthy HIV-negative adults with no recently reported acute infections or vaccinations were included as donors. All donors were Caucasian adults living in Nashville, Tennessee, USA. Blood was collected by leukapheresis, and PBMCs were isolated by Ficoll-Histopaque density gradient centrifugation and then cryopreserved in liquid nitrogen vapor phase. Analytical flow cytometry was used to check the purity and quantity of every magnetically sorted T cell population. Genomic DNA was isolated from every sorted fraction and measured by UV absorbance on a Nanodrop 2000c.

TCR CDR3 regions were amplified from genomic DNA by multiplex PCR using the deep immunoSEQ assay. For each cell subset, the extracted genomic DNA was distributed evenly across all wells of several immunoSEQ 96-well plates, and each plate served as one replicate. Each replicate PCR for sorted subsets received around 200 ng genomic DNA, equal to roughly 29,000 T cell genomes. Purified libraries were measured with a Qubit 3.0 fluorometer, size-checked on a Bioanalyzer 2100, and measured again with the KAPA Library Quantification kit. A separate single-read 150-cycle Illumina NextSeq 550 flow cell was used to sequence each immunoSEQ 96-well plate. On the authors' methods: Because only junctional sequences without quality scores were contained in the immunoSEQ output, filtering matching that applied to full-length reads could not be performed. Sequences were annotated with PyIR, a Python wrapper for IgBLAST v1.9, using IMGT germline references to assign V/J genes and CDR3. Reads were filtered out if the reads had weak V/J assignments (E-value above 1e-6), no CDR3, stop codons, out-of-frame junctions, or ambiguous translated residues. V3J clonotypes were defined as sequences sharing an identical inferred V gene, J gene, and CDR3 amino acid sequence. The percentage overlap between two repertoires was calculated by dividing the number of shared unique clonotypes by the size of the smaller repertoire. RTK rarefaction, the Chao1 estimator, and Recon v2.1 estimates of unobserved clonotypes were used to assess repertoire richness. Generation probabilities were computed with OLGA for all TCRbeta clonotypes obtained by the gDNA method from a few donors. Held by TCRdb, this immuneACCESS table contains in-frame sequences only and omits some clones. Under half of the omission traces to an unresolved V gene where checked; the cause of the rest is unknown. The D gene and trimming were derived from the DNA, and the V and J assignments and clone size from that table. The sample table contains 1.5 million to 2.5 million clones; only one count was recorded for approximately 94% of them. The leading ten clones occupy under 1.5% of the sample.

The chain was built from TRBV2 and TRBJ2-7; perhaps TRBD1 is the D gene, with 6 bases matching. Specimen: naive CD8+ T cells sorted from blood. Sample cell subset or site, as interpreted from the label and publication: CD45RA+CCR7+. The receptor was isolated from a man aged 18 to 29 in good health. The nucleotide sequence is TGTGCCAGTACACCGGACAGCGTATCCTACGAGCAGTACTTC. The resulting protein is CASTPDSVSYEQYF. The full variable domain, completed from the reference TRBV2 and TRBJ2-7 proteins outside the CDR3, reads EPEVTQTPSHQVTQMGQEVILRCVPISNHLYFYWYRQILGQKVEFLVSFYNNEISEKSEIFDDQFSVERPDGSNFTLKIRSTKLEDSAMYFCASTPDSVSYEQYFGPGTRLTVT.